The rows below give T cell receptor beta chains drawn from one sample of a study of control samples from healthy donors and cancer patients. Some clones are missing from TCRdb's copy, which holds only in-frame ones; the method was immunoSEQ multiplex PCR. The sample has tens of thousands of clones, over 90% seen once. Sequencing input: blood. These receptors all come from a woman aged 25-40 years in good health. Both conserved end residues are part of each CDR3. The order of the fields is clone size, J gene, D gene, V gene, CDR3 DNA, CDR3 protein. D genes are given only for firm matches. Clone sizes are given selectively: once, few, many, or a class where the clone is expanded.

abundance: once
j_gene: TRBJ1-5
d_gene: TRBD1
v_gene: TRBV27
CDR3nt: TGTGCCAGCAGTTCATTACTCCCGGGACAGGGAACCAATCAGCCCCAGCATTTT
CDR3aa: CASSSLLPGQGTNQPQHF

abundance: .
j_gene: TRBJ1-5
d_gene: .
v_gene: TRBV19
CDR3nt: TGTGCCAGTACCCTGATAGGGTACGGCAATCAGCCCCAGCATTTT
CDR3aa: CASTLIGYGNQPQHF

abundance: .
j_gene: TRBJ1-5
d_gene: .
v_gene: TRBV3-1/TRBV3-2
CDR3nt: TGTGCCAGCAGTGTGGGGGGGAATCAGCCCCAGCATTTT
CDR3aa: CASSVGGNQPQHF

abundance: .
j_gene: TRBJ2-5
d_gene: TRBD1
v_gene: TRBV28
CDR3nt: TGTGCCAGCCGTGTTGGGACAGGAGAGACCCAGTACTTC
CDR3aa: CASRVGTGETQYF

abundance: .
j_gene: TRBJ2-5
d_gene: TRBD2
v_gene: TRBV3-1/TRBV3-2
CDR3nt: TGTGCCAGCAGCCAAGCCCCCCCCGGGACTAGCGGGGGGGAGAAGACCCAGTACTTC
CDR3aa: CASSQAPPGTSGGEKTQYF

abundance: .
j_gene: TRBJ1-5
d_gene: .
v_gene: TRBV3-1/TRBV3-2
CDR3nt: TGTGCCAGCAGCCAAGAACCCGGTCAGCCCCAGCATTTT
CDR3aa: CASSQEPGQPQHF

abundance: .
j_gene: TRBJ2-7
d_gene: TRBD1
v_gene: TRBV5-1
CDR3nt: TGCGCCAGCAGCTCCGGGGACAGGGGGCTCTTCGAGCAGTACTTC
CDR3aa: CASSSGDRGLFEQYF

abundance: .
j_gene: TRBJ2-5
d_gene: TRBD2
v_gene: TRBV5-1
CDR3nt: TGCGCCAGCAGCTGGACCGGGACTAGCGGGGGGCGGGAAGAGACCCAGTACTTC
CDR3aa: CASSWTGTSGGREETQYF

abundance: .
j_gene: TRBJ2-1
d_gene: TRBD2
v_gene: TRBV11-2
CDR3nt: TGTGCCAGCAGCTTAGTTGCTAGCGGGGGGACCTACAATGAGCAGTTCTTC
CDR3aa: CASSLVASGGTYNEQFF

abundance: .
j_gene: TRBJ2-6
d_gene: TRBD1
v_gene: TRBV5-5
CDR3nt: TGTGCCAGCAGCAAACAGGGGTCAGGTTTTGGGGCCAACGTCCTGACTTTC
CDR3aa: CASSKQGSGFGANVLTF

abundance: once
j_gene: TRBJ2-1
d_gene: TRBD2
v_gene: TRBV30
CDR3nt: TGTGCCTGGAGCGGACCCACCGGGACTAGCAAGGGCAATGAGCAGTTCTTC
CDR3aa: CAWSGPTGTSKGNEQFF

abundance: .
j_gene: TRBJ2-1
d_gene: TRBD2
v_gene: TRBV9
CDR3nt: TGTGCCAGCAGCCCGGGGGGTCTGGGATCTAATGAGCAGTTCTTC
CDR3aa: CASSPGGLGSNEQFF

abundance: .
j_gene: TRBJ2-7
d_gene: TRBD1
v_gene: TRBV18
CDR3nt: TGTGCCAGCTCACAGACTTCGACAGGGTATAACGAGCAGTACTTC
CDR3aa: CASSQTSTGYNEQYF